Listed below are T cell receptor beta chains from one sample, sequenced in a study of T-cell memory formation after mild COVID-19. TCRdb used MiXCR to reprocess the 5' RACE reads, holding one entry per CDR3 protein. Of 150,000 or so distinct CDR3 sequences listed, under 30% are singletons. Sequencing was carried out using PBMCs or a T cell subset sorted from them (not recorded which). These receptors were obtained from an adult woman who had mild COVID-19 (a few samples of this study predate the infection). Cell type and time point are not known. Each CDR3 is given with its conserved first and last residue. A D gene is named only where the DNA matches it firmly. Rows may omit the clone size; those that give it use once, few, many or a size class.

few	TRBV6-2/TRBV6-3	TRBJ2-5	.	TGTGCCAGCAGTAAGAGGAAAGAGACCCAGTACTTC	CASSKRKETQYF
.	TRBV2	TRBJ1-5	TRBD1	TGTGCCAGCAGTGTACCCCGGGACAGTGTGGGTAATCAGCCCCAGCATTTT	CASSVPRDSVGNQPQHF
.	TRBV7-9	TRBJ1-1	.	TGTGCCAGCAGCTTAGGGTGGGAAAATTTAAACACTGAAGCTTTCTTT	CASSLGWENLNTEAFF
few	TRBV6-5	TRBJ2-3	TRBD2	TGTGCCAGCAGTTACTCGGACTGGACCGGGACTAGCGGAAACACAGATACGCAGTATTTT	CASSYSDWTGTSGNTDTQYF
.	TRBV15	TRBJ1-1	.	TGTGCCACCAGCAGAGATAGTATGGGATACACTGAAGCTTTCTTT	CATSRDSMGYTEAFF
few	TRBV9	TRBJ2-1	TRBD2	TGTGCCAGCAGCGAGGAATGGGGGGGGACCTACAATGAGCAGTTCTTC	CASSEEWGGTYNEQFF
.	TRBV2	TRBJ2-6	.	TGTGCCACTCGCCGAGATCACTCTGGGGCCAACGTCCTGACTTTC	CATRRDHSGANVLTF
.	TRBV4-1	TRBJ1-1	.	TGCGCCAGCAGCCAAGTCCCCCCTGGCAGGGGCCGGGACACTGAAGCTTTCTTT	CASSQVPPGRGRDTEAFF
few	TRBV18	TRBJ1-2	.	TGTGCCAGCTCAAAAGCAGAGAACTATGGCTACACCTTC	CASSKAENYGYTF
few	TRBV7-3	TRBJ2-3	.	TGTGCCAGCAGCTTGACTATGGAGGCTACGCAGTATTTT	CASSLTMEATQYF
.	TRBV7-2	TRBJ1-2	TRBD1	TGTGCCAGCAGCTTTTACAGGGGCCCCAACTATGGCTACACCTTC	CASSFYRGPNYGYTF
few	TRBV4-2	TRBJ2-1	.	TGTGCCAGCAGCCAAGAAGGAGCCCTGAGCTCCTACAATGAGCAGTTCTTC	CASSQEGALSSYNEQFF
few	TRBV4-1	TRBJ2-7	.	TGCGCCAGCAGCCAAGATCCGCCCAGGGCCCACGAGCAGTACTTC	CASSQDPPRAHEQYF
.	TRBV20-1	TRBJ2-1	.	TGCAGTGCTAGGGACACAGAGCAGTTCTTC	CSARDTEQFF
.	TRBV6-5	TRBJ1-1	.	TGTGCCAGCAGTTACTCTGAACAGGCGAGCGAAGCTTTCTTT	CASSYSEQASEAFF
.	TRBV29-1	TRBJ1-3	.	TGCAGCGTTGAAAGAGGCCCTGGAAACACCATATATTTT	CSVERGPGNTIYF
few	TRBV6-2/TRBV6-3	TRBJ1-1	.	TGTGCCAGCAGTTACTCGTGGAGAACTGAAGCTTTCTTT	CASSYSWRTEAFF
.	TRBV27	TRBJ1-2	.	TGTGCCAGCAGTTTTTCGTCGGGGATAAGTCACGATGGCTACACCTTC	CASSFSSGISHDGYTF
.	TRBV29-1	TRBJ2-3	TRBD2	TGCAGCGCCGCGGGGGGACTAGCGGGAGCAAGGGCAGATACGAAGTATTTT	CSAAGGLAGARADTKYF
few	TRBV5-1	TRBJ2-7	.	TGCGCCAGCAGCTGGGACGGGTCCTTCGAGCAGTACTTC	CASSWDGSFEQYF
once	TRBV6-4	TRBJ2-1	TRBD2	TGTGCCAGCAGTGACTCGACTAGCGGGGGGGCCGATGAGCAGTTCTTC	CASSDSTSGGADEQFF
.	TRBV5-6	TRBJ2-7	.	TGTGCCAGCAGCTTCCTGGTTCCGGACGAGCAGTACTTC	CASSFLVPDEQYF
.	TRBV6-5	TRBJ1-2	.	TGTGCCAGCAGCCGACTGGTGGACAATGGCTACACCTTC	CASSRLVDNGYTF
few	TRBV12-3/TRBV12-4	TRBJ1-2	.	TGTGCCAGCGGAGGGTTCTATGGCTACACCTTC	CASGGFYGYTF
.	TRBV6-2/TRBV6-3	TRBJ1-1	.	TGTGCCAGCAGTTACTCTGGGCCAGCAGGTCCGTATGAGGAAGCTTTCTTT	CASSYSGPAGPYEEAFF
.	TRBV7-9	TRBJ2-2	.	TGTGCCAGCAGCTTACCTCCCAGGGTGGACACCGGGGAGCTGTTTTTT	CASSLPPRVDTGELFF
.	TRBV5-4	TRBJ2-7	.	TGTGCCAGCAGCTCCCCCGTTGGCTACGAGCAGTACTTC	CASSSPVGYEQYF
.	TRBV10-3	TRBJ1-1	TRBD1	TGTGCCATCAGGACAGGGGGAGGAGGCACTGAAGCTTTCTTT	CAIRTGGGGTEAFF
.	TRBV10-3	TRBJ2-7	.	TGTGCCATCAGGGGTGTTGCATCCTACGAGCAGTACTTC	CAIRGVASYEQYF
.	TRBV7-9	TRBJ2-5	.	TGTGCCAGCAGCTTACTAAATCCCGAGACCCAGTACTTC	CASSLLNPETQYF
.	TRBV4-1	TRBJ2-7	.	TGCGCCAGCAGCCAATCAGACAGCTCCTACGAGCAGTACTTC	CASSQSDSSYEQYF